This T cell receptor (beta chain) was recovered during a study of OX40 agonist ivuxolimab in advanced cancers. In terms of the full investigation: The costimulatory receptor OX40 (CD134) was targeted by ivuxolimab, a fully human IgG2 agonistic monoclonal antibody. Intravenous ivuxolimab was administered to patients every 2 weeks at six dose levels: 0.01, 0.1, 0.3, 1.5, 3 and 10 mg/kg. Of the 50 or so patients in dose escalation, approximately 20 had hepatocellular carcinoma, roughly 15 had melanoma, 9 had renal cell carcinoma and 9 had head and neck cancer. In the dose-escalation cohort, more than 80% of patients were male, and the mean age was roughly 60 years with a range of about 20 to 90. Patients were allowed to have had prior anti-PD-1, anti-PD-L1 or anti-CTLA-4 therapy, and approximately 40% of the dose-escalation patients had previously received checkpoint inhibitors. Three dose-escalation patients achieved partial responses, one with hepatocellular carcinoma and two with cutaneous melanoma. Peripheral TCRbeta sequencing aimed to test whether ivuxolimab altered TCR sequence diversity and caused clonal T-cell expansion. The monotherapy dose-escalation portion (N = 52 patients) of the phase I ivuxolimab trial is reported in the paper. What the authors observed across the whole study: In partial responders in the 0.1-3.0 mg/kg groups, normalized peripheral clonal expansion was found to be among the lowest, especially among CD8+ T cells. Low levels of normalized T-cell clonal expansion were also seen in some nonresponding patients. After ivuxolimab, more expanded clones were found on average in CD8+ T cells than in CD4+ T cells. At doses from 0.1 to 3.0 mg/kg, clonal expansion was seen in both CD4+ and CD8+ blood T cells between baseline and week 6. Antigen specificity was not determined for the clonally expanded peripheral T cells.

Comments on this clone: Its antigen specificity is not known. One base away there is no much larger clone; base qualities are not given.

The trial excluded patients who had a history of autoimmune disease or who were on systemic immunosuppression. Peripheral blood for TCR sequencing was collected from all dose cohorts at baseline, on cycle 4 day 1, and on cycle 7 day 1. The samples were drawn from a first-in-human, open-label, multicenter phase I dose-escalation trial of ivuxolimab. Adults with locally advanced or metastatic melanoma, renal cell, hepatocellular, or head and neck squamous cell carcinoma were enrolled in the trial. Before TCR sequencing, CD4+ and CD8+ T cells were separately sorted from peripheral blood. The V end loses 1 base and the J end loses 3 bases, and a stretch of 10 bases separates them. Reading from cysteine to phenylalanine, the CDR3 counts 14 amino acids. Just CDR3 DNA is preserved here, 42 bases in frame from base 1. Reading the germline V gene (reference sequence) gives CDR1 SEHNR and CDR2 FQNEAQ. For sequencing of the TCRbeta CDR3 region, genomic DNA was extracted from the sorted cells. The immunoSEQ Assay was used to sequence the TCRbeta CDR3 regions. TCRdb took this table from immuneACCESS and kept in-frame rearrangements with V and J called. Such tables lack part of the clones; where checked against another copy, unresolved V genes explain under half of the gap, and the rest is unexplained. This sample gives about 42,000 clones in total; about 82% of them show up just once. Around a fifth of the sample lies in the top ten.

The V and J segments used are TRBV7-9 and TRBJ2-7; TRBD2 might be the D gene, on 6 matching bases. The TCR originated in an adult with an advanced solid tumor such as melanoma, head and neck, liver or kidney cancer. Source: CD4+ or CD8+ T cells sorted from blood, taken in a trial of the OX40 agonist ivuxolimab. The nucleotide sequence is TGTGCCAGCAGCTTAGGCGCGGGGTACTACGAGCAGTACTTC. Its product reads: CASSLGAGYYEQYF.